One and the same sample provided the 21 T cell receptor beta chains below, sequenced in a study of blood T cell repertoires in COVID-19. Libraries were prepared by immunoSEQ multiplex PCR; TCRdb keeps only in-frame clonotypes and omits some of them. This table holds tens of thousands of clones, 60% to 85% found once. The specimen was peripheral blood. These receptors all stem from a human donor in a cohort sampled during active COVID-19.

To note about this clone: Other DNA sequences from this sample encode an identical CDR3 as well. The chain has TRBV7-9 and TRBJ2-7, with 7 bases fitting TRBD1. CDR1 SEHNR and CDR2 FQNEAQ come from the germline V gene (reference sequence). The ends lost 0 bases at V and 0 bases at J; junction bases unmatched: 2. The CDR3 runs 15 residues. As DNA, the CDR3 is TGTGCCAGCAGCTTAGCGGCAGGGGGCTCCTACGAGCAGTACTTC. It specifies CASSLAAGGSYEQYF.

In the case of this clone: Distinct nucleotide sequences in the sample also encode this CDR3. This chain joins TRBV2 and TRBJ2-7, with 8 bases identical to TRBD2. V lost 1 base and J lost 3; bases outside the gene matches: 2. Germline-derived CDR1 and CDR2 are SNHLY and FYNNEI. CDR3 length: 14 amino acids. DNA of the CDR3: TGTGCCAGCAGTGAAGGCGGGGGGAACTACGAGCAGTACTTC. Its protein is CASSEGGGNYEQYF.

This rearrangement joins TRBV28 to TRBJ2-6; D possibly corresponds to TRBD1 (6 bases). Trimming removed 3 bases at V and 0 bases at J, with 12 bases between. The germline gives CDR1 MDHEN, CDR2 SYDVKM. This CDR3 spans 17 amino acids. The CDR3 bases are TGTGCCAGCAGTTTTGACAGGCCCTACTCTGGGGCCAACGTCCTGACTTTC. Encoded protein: CASSFDRPYSGANVLTF.

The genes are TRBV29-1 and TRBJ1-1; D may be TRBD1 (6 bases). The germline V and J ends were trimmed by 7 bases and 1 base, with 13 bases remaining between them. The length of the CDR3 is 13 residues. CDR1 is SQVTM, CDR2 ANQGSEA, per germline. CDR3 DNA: TGCAGCGCTATCGAACAGGGGAACACTGAAGCTTTCTTT. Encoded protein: CSAIEQGNTEAFF.

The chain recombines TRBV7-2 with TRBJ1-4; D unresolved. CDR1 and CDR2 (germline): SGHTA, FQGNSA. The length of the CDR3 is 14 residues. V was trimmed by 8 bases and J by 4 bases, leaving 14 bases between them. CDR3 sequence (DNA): TGTGCCAGCGCTGACGGGAACCATAATGAAAAACTGTTTTTT. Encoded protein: CASADGNHNEKLFF.

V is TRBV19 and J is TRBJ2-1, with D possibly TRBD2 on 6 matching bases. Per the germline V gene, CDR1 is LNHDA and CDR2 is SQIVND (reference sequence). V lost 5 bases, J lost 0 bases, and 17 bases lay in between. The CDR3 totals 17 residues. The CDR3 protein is CASSPLGRPDSYNEQFF. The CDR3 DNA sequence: TGTGCCAGTAGTCCCCTAGGGAGGCCCGACTCCTACAATGAGCAGTTCTTC.

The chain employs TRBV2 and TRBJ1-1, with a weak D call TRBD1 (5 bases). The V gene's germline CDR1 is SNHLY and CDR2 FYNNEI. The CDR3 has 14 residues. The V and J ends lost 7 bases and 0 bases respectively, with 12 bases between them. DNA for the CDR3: TGTGCCAGCACCGGGGACTCCTTGAACACTGAAGCTTTCTTT. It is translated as CASTGDSLNTEAFF.

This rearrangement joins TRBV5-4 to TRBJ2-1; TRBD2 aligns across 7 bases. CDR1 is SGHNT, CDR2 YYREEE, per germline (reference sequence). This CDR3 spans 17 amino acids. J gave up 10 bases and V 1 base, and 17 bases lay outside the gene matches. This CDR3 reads CASSLRGRESIWMEQFF. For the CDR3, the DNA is TGTGCCAGCAGCTTGAGAGGGCGGGAGAGCATATGGATGGAGCAGTTCTTC. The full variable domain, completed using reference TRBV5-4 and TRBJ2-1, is ETGVTQSPTHLIKTRGQQVTLRCSSQSGHNTVSWYQQALGQGPQFIFQYYREEENGRGNFPPRFSGLQFPNYSSELNVNALELDDSALYLCASSLRGRESIWMEQFFGPGTRLTVL.

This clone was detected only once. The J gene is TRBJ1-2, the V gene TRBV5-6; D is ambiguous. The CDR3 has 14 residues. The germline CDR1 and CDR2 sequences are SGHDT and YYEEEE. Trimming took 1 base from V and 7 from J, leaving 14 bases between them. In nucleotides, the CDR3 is TGTGCCAGCAGCTTGATCGGGTCGGAAGCTGGCTACACCTTC. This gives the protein CASSLIGSEAGYTF.

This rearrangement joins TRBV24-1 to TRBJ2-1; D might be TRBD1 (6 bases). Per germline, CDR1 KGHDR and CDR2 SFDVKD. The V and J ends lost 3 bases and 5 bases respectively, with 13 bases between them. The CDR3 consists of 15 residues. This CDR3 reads CATSDRRGEDNEQFF. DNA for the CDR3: TGTGCCACCAGTGATCGCAGGGGTGAGGACAATGAGCAGTTCTTC.

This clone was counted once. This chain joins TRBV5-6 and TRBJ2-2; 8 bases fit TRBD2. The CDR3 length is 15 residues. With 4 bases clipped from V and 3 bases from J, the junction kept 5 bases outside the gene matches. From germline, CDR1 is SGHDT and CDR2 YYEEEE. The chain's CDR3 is CASSPTSDYTGELFF. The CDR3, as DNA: TGTGCCAGCAGCCCGACTAGCGATTACACCGGGGAGCTGTTTTTT.

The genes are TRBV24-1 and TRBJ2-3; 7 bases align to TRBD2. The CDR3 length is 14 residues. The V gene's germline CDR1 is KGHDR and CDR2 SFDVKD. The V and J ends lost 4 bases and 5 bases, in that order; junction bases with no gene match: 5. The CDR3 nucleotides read TGTGCCACCAGTGACCCCCGGGGGGTAGATACGCAGTATTTT. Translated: CATSDPRGVDTQYF.

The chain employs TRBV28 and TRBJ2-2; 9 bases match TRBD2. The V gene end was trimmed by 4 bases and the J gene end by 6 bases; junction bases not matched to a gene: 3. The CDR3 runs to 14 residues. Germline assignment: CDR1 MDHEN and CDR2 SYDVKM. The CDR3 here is CASSSGLAPGELFF. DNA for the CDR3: TGTGCCAGCAGTTCGGGACTAGCCCCCGGGGAGCTGTTTTTT.

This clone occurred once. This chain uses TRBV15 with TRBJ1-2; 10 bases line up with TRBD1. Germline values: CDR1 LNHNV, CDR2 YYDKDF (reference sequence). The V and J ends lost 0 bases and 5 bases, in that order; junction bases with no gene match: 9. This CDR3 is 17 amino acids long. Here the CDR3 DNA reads TGTGCCACCAGCAGAGATCTGGGACAGGGGATCGGGTATGGCTACACCTTC. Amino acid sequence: CATSRDLGQGIGYGYTF.

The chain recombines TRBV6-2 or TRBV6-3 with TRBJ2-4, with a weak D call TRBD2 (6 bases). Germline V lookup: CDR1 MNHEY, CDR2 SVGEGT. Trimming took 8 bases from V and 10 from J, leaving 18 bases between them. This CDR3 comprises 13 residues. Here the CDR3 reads CASRPPGVPIQYF. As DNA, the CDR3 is TGTGCCAGCCGCCCCCCGGGAGTTCCTATTCAGTACTTC.

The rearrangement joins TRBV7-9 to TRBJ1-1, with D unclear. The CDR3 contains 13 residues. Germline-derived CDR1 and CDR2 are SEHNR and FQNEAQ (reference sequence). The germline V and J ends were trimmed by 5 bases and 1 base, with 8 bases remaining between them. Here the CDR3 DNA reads TGTGCCAGCAGCATTTACAGGAACACTGAAGCTTTCTTT. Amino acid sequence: CASSIYRNTEAFF.

The CDR3 region has the DNA TGTGCCAGCATCCCGGGACTAGCATCCGATACGCAGTATTTT. It is translated as CASIPGLASDTQYF. V usage is TRBV2 and J usage is TRBJ2-3; TRBD2 aligns across 9 bases. CDR1 is SNHLY and CDR2 is FYNNEI in the germline V gene. V gave up 7 bases and J gave up 6 bases; unmatched junction bases: 8. The CDR3 is 14 amino acids.

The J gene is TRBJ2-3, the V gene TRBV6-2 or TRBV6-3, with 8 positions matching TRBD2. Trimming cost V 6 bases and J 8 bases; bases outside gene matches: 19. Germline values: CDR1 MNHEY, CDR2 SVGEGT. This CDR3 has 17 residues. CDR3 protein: CASSLPGGREEVGTQYF. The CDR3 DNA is TGTGCCAGCAGCCTCCCAGGTGGGCGGGAGGAGGTGGGTACGCAGTATTTT.

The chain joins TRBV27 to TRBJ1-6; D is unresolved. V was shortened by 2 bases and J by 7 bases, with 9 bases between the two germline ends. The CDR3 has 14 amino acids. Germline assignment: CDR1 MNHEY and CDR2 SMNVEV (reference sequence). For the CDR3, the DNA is TGTGCCAGCAGTTTAGTCCAGATAAATTCACCCCTCCACTTT. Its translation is CASSLVQINSPLHF.

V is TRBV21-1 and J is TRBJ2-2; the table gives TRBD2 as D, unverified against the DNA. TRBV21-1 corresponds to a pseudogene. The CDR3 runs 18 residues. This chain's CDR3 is CASSDLLTSGRNTGELFF. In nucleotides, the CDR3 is TGTGCCAGCAGTGACCTTTTGACTAGCGGGCGAAACACCGGGGAGCTGTTTTTT.

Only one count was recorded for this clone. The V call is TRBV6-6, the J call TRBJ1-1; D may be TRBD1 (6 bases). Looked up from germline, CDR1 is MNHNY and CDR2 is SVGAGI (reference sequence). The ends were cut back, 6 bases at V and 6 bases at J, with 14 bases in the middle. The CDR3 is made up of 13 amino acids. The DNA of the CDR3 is TGTGCCAGCAGCTCCCCGACAGGCGCTGAAGCTTTCTTT. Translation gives CASSSPTGAEAFF.